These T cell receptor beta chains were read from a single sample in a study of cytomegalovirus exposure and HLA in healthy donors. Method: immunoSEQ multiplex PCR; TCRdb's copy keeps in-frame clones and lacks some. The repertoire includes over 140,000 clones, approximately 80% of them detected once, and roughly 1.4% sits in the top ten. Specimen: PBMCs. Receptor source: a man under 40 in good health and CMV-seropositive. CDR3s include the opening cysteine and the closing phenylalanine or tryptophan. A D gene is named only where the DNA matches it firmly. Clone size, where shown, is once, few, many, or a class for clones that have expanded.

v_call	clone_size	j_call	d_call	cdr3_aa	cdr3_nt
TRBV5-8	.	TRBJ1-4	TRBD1	CASSLLQGFNEKLFF	TGTGCCAGCAGCTTGTTACAGGGGTTTAATGAAAAACTGTTTTTT
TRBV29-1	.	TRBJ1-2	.	CSAGSGNYGYTF	TGCAGCGCGGGGTCTGGTAACTATGGCTACACCTTC
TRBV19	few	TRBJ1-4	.	CASSIGDSRREKLFF	TGTGCCAGTAGTATAGGAGACTCGAGGAGGGAGAAACTGTTTTTT
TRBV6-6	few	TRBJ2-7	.	CAIAREPYEQYF	TGTGCCATTGCCCGGGAACCCTACGAGCAGTACTTC
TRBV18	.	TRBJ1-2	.	CASSPGRDYGYTF	TGTGCCAGCTCCCCTGGGCGAGACTATGGCTACACCTTC
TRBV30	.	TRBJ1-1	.	CAWNPPGFTEAFF	TGTGCCTGGAATCCCCCGGGATTTACTGAAGCTTTCTTT
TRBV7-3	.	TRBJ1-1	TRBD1	CASSSQGDTEAFF	TGTGCCAGCAGCTCTCAGGGGGACACTGAAGCTTTCTTT
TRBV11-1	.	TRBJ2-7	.	CASSLAKGHPYEQYF	TGTGCCAGCAGCTTAGCGAAGGGACACCCCTACGAGCAGTACTTC
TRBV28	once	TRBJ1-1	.	CASSTTGRAPEAFF	TGTGCCAGCTCTACTACAGGGCGCGCACCGGAAGCTTTCTTT
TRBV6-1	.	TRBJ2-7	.	CASSLRDGRPYEQYF	TGTGCCAGCAGCCTGCGGGACGGGCGACCCTACGAGCAGTACTTC
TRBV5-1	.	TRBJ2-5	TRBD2	CASSLRAGGGETQYF	TGCGCCAGCAGCTTGAGGGCGGGAGGCGGGGAGACCCAGTACTTC
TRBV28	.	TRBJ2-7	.	CASSLGQTYEQYF	TGTGCCAGCAGTTTAGGGCAGACCTACGAGCAGTACTTC
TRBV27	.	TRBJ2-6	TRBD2	CASSYLAGISGANVLTF	TGTGCCAGCAGTTACCTAGCGGGTATCTCTGGGGCCAACGTCCTGACTTTC
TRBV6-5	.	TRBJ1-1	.	CASSYSPGTEAFF	TGTGCCAGCAGTTACTCGCCGGGCACTGAAGCTTTCTTT
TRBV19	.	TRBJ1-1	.	CASSIGGHLRVDTEAFF	TGTGCCAGTAGTATAGGAGGACACCTAAGGGTTGACACTGAAGCTTTCTTT
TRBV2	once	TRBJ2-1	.	CASTKGGDNEQFF	TGTGCCAGCACCAAGGGGGGGGACAATGAGCAGTTCTTC
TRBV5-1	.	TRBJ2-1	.	CASASLRLNEQFF	TGCGCCAGCGCCTCTCTACGCCTCAATGAGCAGTTCTTC
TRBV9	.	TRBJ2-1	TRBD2	CASRFSGSSYNEQFF	TGTGCCAGCAGGTTCAGCGGGAGCTCCTACAATGAGCAGTTCTTC
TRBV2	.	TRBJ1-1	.	CASPPRGATEAFF	TGTGCCAGCCCCCCTCGGGGAGCGACTGAAGCTTTCTTT
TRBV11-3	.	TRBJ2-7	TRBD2	CASSFGGFSGSRIDEQYF	TGTGCCAGCAGCTTTGGTGGCTTCAGCGGGAGCCGTATAGACGAGCAGTACTTC
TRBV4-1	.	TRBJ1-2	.	CASSRGEGTYYGYTF	TGCGCCAGCAGCCGGGGGGAGGGGACGTACTATGGCTACACCTTC
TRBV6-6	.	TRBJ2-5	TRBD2	CASSRGRTSDETQYF	TGTGCCAGCAGCCGAGGGAGGACTAGCGATGAGACCCAGTACTTC
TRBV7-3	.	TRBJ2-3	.	CASSPGGQDTQYF	TGTGCCAGCAGCCCCGGAGGGCAAGATACGCAGTATTTT
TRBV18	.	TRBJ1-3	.	CASSPRDMVSGNTIYF	TGTGCCAGCTCACCCCGGGACATGGTCTCTGGAAACACCATATATTTT
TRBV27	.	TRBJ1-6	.	CASSLSRRAGSSSYNSPLHF	TGTGCCAGCAGTTTATCTCGGAGGGCGGGCAGTAGCTCCTATAATTCACCCCTCCACTTT
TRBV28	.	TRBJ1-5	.	CASGPDNQPQHF	TGTGCCAGCGGGCCAGACAATCAGCCCCAGCATTTT
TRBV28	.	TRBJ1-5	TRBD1	CASSPGAGGYNSNQPQHF	TGTGCCAGCAGCCCAGGGGCAGGGGGGTACAATAGCAATCAGCCCCAGCATTTT
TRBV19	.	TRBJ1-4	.	CASSPGGGEKLFF	TGTGCCAGTAGTCCCGGGGGAGGCGAAAAACTGTTTTTT
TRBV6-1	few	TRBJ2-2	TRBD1	CASRQGAQGGELFF	TGTGCCAGCAGACAGGGGGCGCAGGGCGGGGAGCTGTTTTTT
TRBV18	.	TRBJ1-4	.	CASSPSTGNEKLFF	TGTGCCAGCTCACCATCAACAGGGAATGAAAAACTGTTTTTT
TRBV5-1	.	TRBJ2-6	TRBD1	CASSLKKTGPDSGANVLTF	TGCGCCAGCAGCTTAAAAAAGACAGGGCCCGACTCTGGGGCCAACGTCCTGACTTTC
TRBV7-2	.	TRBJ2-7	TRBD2	CASSLGVGLAGDYEQYF	TGTGCCAGCAGCTTAGGAGTGGGGCTAGCGGGCGACTACGAGCAGTACTTC
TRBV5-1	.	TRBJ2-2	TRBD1	CASTQTGTGITGELFF	TGCGCCAGCACCCAGACCGGGACAGGGATCACCGGGGAGCTGTTTTTT
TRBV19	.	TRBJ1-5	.	CASSIGPAEQPQHF	TGTGCCAGTAGTATAGGGCCCGCTGAACAGCCCCAGCATTTT
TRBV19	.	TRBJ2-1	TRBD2	CASRGASGRESSYNEQFF	TGTGCCAGTAGGGGGGCTAGCGGGCGGGAAAGCTCCTACAATGAGCAGTTCTTC
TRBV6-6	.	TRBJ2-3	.	CASSRLMEGTDTQYF	TGTGCCAGCAGCCGACTCATGGAGGGCACAGATACGCAGTATTTT
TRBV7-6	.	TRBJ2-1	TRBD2	CASSPPPSGSYNEQFF	TGTGCCAGCAGCCCCCCTCCTAGCGGCTCCTACAATGAGCAGTTCTTC
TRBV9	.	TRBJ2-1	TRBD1	CASSQDRASYNEQFF	TGTGCCAGCAGTCAAGACAGGGCTTCTTACAATGAGCAGTTCTTC
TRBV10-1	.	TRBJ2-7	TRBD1	CASGTVSLYEQYF	TGCGCCAGCGGGACAGTTTCCCTCTACGAGCAGTACTTC
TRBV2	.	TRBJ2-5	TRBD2	CASSYSGLAASGTQYF	TGTGCCAGCAGTTACTCGGGACTAGCGGCTTCGGGTACCCAGTACTTC
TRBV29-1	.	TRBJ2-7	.	CSVGARGGAQYEQYF	TGCAGCGTGGGGGCTAGGGGTGGGGCGCAATACGAGCAGTACTTC
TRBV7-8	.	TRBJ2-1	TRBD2	CASSPTSASSYNEQFF	TGTGCCAGCAGCCCGACTAGCGCGAGCTCCTACAATGAGCAGTTCTTC
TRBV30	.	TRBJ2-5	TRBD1	CAWSIGQGRLETQYF	TGTGCCTGGAGTATTGGACAGGGGCGCTTGGAGACCCAGTACTTC
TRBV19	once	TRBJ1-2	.	CASSMGEGSYGYTF	TGTGCCAGTAGTATGGGGGAGGGTAGCTATGGCTACACCTTC
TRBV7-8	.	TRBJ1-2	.	CASSLAGQSYYGYTF	TGTGCCAGCAGCTTAGCTGGACAAAGTTACTATGGCTACACCTTC
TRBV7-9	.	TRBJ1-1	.	CASSSRGWDTEAFF	TGTGCCAGCAGCTCCAGGGGTTGGGACACTGAAGCTTTCTTT
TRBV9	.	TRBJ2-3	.	CASSPGAVFYTDTQYF	TGTGCCAGCAGCCCTGGGGCCGTTTTTTACACAGATACGCAGTATTTT
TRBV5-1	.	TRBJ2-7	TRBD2	CASRGGRSYEQYF	TGCGCCAGCAGGGGAGGGCGCTCCTACGAGCAGTACTTC
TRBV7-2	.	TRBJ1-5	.	CASSSAWGRAQHF	TGTGCCAGCAGCTCCGCGTGGGGGAGGGCCCAGCATTTT
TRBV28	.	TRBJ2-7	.	CASSLEQPYEQYF	TGTGCCAGCAGTTTGGAGCAGCCCTACGAGCAGTACTTC
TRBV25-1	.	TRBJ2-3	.	CASSESPGVGSTDTQYF	TGTGCCAGCAGTGAATCCCCGGGGGTCGGTAGCACAGATACGCAGTATTTT
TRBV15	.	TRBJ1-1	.	CATSSSPAGVGMNTEAFF	TGTGCCACCAGCAGTTCGCCTGCGGGGGTGGGGATGAACACTGAAGCTTTCTTT
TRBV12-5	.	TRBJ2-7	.	CASGRTGFREQYF	TGTGCTAGTGGCCGCACGGGATTCCGCGAGCAGTACTTC
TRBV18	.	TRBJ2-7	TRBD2	CASSLRTSGVYEQYF	TGTGCCAGCTCACTAAGGACTAGCGGGGTCTACGAGCAGTACTTC
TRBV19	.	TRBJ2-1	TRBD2	CAGTSGRASGQSEQFF	TGTGCCGGGACTAGCGGGAGGGCCTCGGGACAAAGTGAGCAGTTCTTC
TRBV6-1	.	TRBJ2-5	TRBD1	CASSEFATGSETQYF	TGTGCCAGCAGTGAATTTGCGACAGGGTCAGAGACCCAGTACTTC